This passage covers 18 T cell receptor beta chains from one sample sequenced in a study of beta chain bispecific antibodies for T cell cancers. One entry per CDR3 protein results from TCRdb running MiXCR on the 5' RACE reads. The sample holds about 9,600 distinct CDR3 sequences; 2% to 2.5% are singletons and the top ten take approximately 70%. Expansion lasted 3 days, with either anti-CD3 antibody OKT3 or CD3/CD28 beads. For these receptors, no antigen is known. Study-level points and caveats: Normal T cells contributed less of the targeted TRBV signal than the leukemia cells did.

Material: T cells from a healthy donor cultured with Jurkat leukemia cells, obtained from a culture containing an anti-CD19 bispecific antibody. The origin of the receptors is a human donor in good health. Some clones in this sample may be carry-over from other donors' samples.

The table lists this clonotype with many counts. This chain connects TRBV12-3 or TRBV12-4 to TRBJ2-7; the match to TRBD1 covers 7 bases. J lost 2 bases, V lost 4 bases, and 2 bases had no gene match. The length of the CDR3 is 13 residues. CDR3 in DNA: TGTGCCAGCAGTTCAGGGGGTACCTACGAGCAGTACTTC. Translation: CASSSGGTYEQYF.

This clonotype was seen more than once but under ten times. V gene TRBV27 combines with J gene TRBJ2-5, with 10 bases lining up with TRBD2. Trimming at V came to 5 bases and at J to 2 bases, leaving 17 bases not matched to a gene. Germline assignment: CDR1 MNHEY and CDR2 SMNVEV (reference sequence). The CDR3 totals 19 residues. The CDR3, as DNA: TGTGCCAGCAGTCCAGAGCCCCCCCCAGGACTAGCGGAACAAGAGACCCAGTACTTC. Its protein product is CASSPEPPPGLAEQETQYF.

Many counts were recorded for this clonotype. J is TRBJ2-5 and V is TRBV5-5; TRBD2 is a possible D gene (6 bases). The length of the CDR3 is 15 residues. Germline V gene sequence: CDR1 SGHKS, CDR2 YYEKEE (reference sequence). Trimming stripped 2 bases from V and 5 bases from J, with 16 bases between. CDR3 bases: TGTGCCAGCAGCTTATTTGGCGGGGCGGGGGAGACCCAGTACTTC. Encoded protein: CASSLFGGAGETQYF.

This clonotype was observed at least ten times. This CDR3 reads CASSYSRQGPTHTEAFF. CDR3 nucleotide sequence: TGTGCCAGCAGTTACTCGAGGCAGGGGCCTACCCACACTGAAGCTTTCTTT. The rearrangement links TRBV6-5 to TRBJ1-1; tentatively, D is TRBD1 (6 bases). The V end lost 0 bases, the J end lost 3 bases, and 17 bases lay between the germline ends. Germline V gene lookup returns CDR1 MNHEY and CDR2 SVGAGI. There are 17 residues in the CDR3.

Only a few counts were recorded for this clonotype. V is TRBV19 and J is TRBJ1-5, with 11 bases identical to TRBD1. This CDR3 spans 16 amino acids. After removal of 6 bases from V and 5 bases from J, the junction contained 9 bases not matched to a gene. CDR1 LNHDA and CDR2 SQIVND come from the germline V gene (reference sequence). CDR3 bases: TGTGCCAGTAGGGCCCTCCGGGACAGGGGGGATCAGCCCCAGCATTTT. Translated, it gives CASRALRDRGDQPQHF.

This clonotype appeared many times. The chain links TRBV29-1 to TRBJ1-5; D gene uncertain. CDR1 is SQVTM and CDR2 is ANQGSEA in the germline V gene. The CDR3 length is 8 residues. CDR3 nucleotides: TGCAGGACCCAGCCCCAGCATTTT. Amino acids: CRTQPQHF.

This clonotype was observed at least ten times. The chain combines TRBV6-5 with TRBJ2-7; the D is unclear. This CDR3 region has 14 residues. Germline CDR1 and CDR2: MNHEY and SVGAGI. V was clipped by 0 bases and J by 2 bases, with 8 bases between them. The CDR3 protein is CASSYSSQPYEQYF. The CDR3 DNA follows: TGTGCCAGCAGTTACTCTTCGCAGCCCTACGAGCAGTACTTC.

This clonotype showed up many times. The V gene is TRBV20-1, the J gene TRBJ1-1; tentatively, D is TRBD1 (6 bases). The CDR3 spans 15 residues. Deletions cut 3 bases from V and 1 base from J, with 15 bases between. In germline, CDR1 is DFQATT, CDR2 SNEGSKA (reference sequence). The CDR3 loop reads CSASVGGRANTEAFF. In DNA form, the CDR3 reads TGCAGTGCTAGTGTGGGGGGCAGGGCGAACACTGAAGCTTTCTTT.

This clonotype was counted many times. The CDR3: CASSISLSGANVLTF. CDR3 DNA: TGTGCCAGTAGTATATCTCTCTCTGGGGCCAACGTCCTGACTTTC. The rearrangement links TRBV19 to TRBJ2-6; D is unresolved. The V end was cut by 2 bases, the J end by 0 bases, with 5 bases between. Per germline, CDR1 LNHDA and CDR2 SQIVND (reference sequence). The CDR3 totals 15 residues.

This clonotype was observed at least ten times. This chain links TRBV10-3 with TRBJ1-2, with 8 bases fitting TRBD1. The CDR3 has 14 amino acids. The J segment lost 2 bases and the V segment lost 7 bases, leaving 6 bases of the junction unmatched. Germline lookup yields CDR1 ENHRY and CDR2 SYGVKD. The CDR3 protein is CAINATGENYGYTF. The DNA of the CDR3 is TGTGCCATCAACGCGACAGGGGAGAACTATGGCTACACCTTC.

The chain carries TRBV13 and TRBJ1-1; D is ambiguous. CDR1 and CDR2 (germline): PRHDT, FYEKMQ (reference sequence). CDR3 length: 13 residues. V was clipped by 5 bases and J by 0 bases, with 7 bases between them. The CDR3 DNA is TGTGCCAGCAGCCCAAGTCTGAACACTGAAGCTTTCTTT. Translating gives CASSPSLNTEAFF.

This clonotype was seen repeatedly, ten times or more. The chain combines TRBV28 with TRBJ1-5; TRBD1 is a possible D gene (6 bases). This CDR3 is 12 amino acids long. V was shortened by 3 bases and J by 10 bases, with 10 bases between the two germline ends. CDR1 and CDR2 from the germline V gene are MDHEN and SYDVKM. Written as DNA, the CDR3 is TGTGCCAGCAGTTTTGAGGGGGTCCCCCAGCATTTT. This codes for CASSFEGVPQHF.

This clonotype was recorded many times. This chain uses TRBV5-1 with TRBJ2-1; 7 bases line up with TRBD1. The V gene end was trimmed by 2 bases and the J gene end by 5 bases; junction bases not matched to a gene: 7. Per germline, CDR1 SGHRS and CDR2 YFSETQ. The CDR3 has 15 residues. The CDR3 spells CASSFPRQGNNEQFF. CDR3 DNA sequence: TGCGCCAGCAGCTTTCCACGACAGGGCAACAATGAGCAGTTCTTC. Based on the CDR3 plus reference TRBV5-1 and TRBJ2-1, the full variable domain is KAGVTQTPRYLIKTRGQQVTLSCSPISGHRSVSWYQQTPGQGLQFLFEYFSETQRNKGNFPGRFSGRQFSNSRSEMNVSTLELGDSALYLCASSFPRQGNNEQFFGPGTRLTVL.

This clonotype occurred many times. The chain carries TRBV2 and TRBJ2-3; D is undetermined. The V gene lost 3 bases and the J gene lost 3 bases, with 19 bases spanning the gap. This CDR3 has 17 amino acids. The germline gives CDR1 SNHLY, CDR2 FYNNEI. CDR3 in DNA: TGTGCCAGCAGTGACCCACTACCGGGCCTTCGGACAGATACGCAGTATTTT. Translating it yields CASSDPLPGLRTDTQYF.

This clonotype was recorded many times. The J gene is TRBJ2-7, the V gene TRBV15; TRBD2 matches 7 bases. Trimming cost V 5 bases and J 0 bases; bases outside gene matches: 10. This CDR3 has 16 residues. Germline V gene data show CDR1 as LNHNV and CDR2 as YYDKDF (reference sequence). The CDR3 nucleotides read TGTGCCACCAGCGGGGGAGCGGGAAGGAGCTCCTACGAGCAGTACTTC. It codes for CATSGGAGRSSYEQYF.

The table lists this clonotype with many counts. This chain connects TRBV5-1 to TRBJ2-7; TRBD1 aligns across 7 bases. J lost 1 base, V lost 5 bases, and 9 bases had no gene match. The CDR3 contains 15 residues. Germline V lookup: CDR1 SGHRS, CDR2 YFSETQ. CDR3 in amino acids: CASSSTGQESYEQYF. The CDR3 region has the DNA TGCGCCAGCAGTTCGACCGGACAGGAGTCCTACGAGCAGTACTTC.

This clonotype has a count of ten or more. This sequence joins TRBV19 and TRBJ2-1; 11 bases agree with TRBD2. CDR3 length equals 18 residues. Germline V gives CDR1 LNHDA, CDR2 SQIVND (reference sequence). With V trimmed by 5 bases and J by 0 bases, 9 bases remained unmatched. CDR3 loop: CASSWFSGGVSSYNEQFF. The CDR3 DNA sequence: TGTGCCAGTAGTTGGTTTAGCGGGGGGGTCAGCTCCTACAATGAGCAGTTCTTC.

This clonotype was detected only a few times. The chain uses TRBV5-4 and TRBJ2-7; 9 nucleotides match TRBD1. The V gene's germline CDR1 is SGHNT and CDR2 YYREEE (reference sequence). V trimming: 3 bases; J trimming: 3 bases; junction bases outside the gene matches: 7. The CDR3 runs to 15 residues. The CDR3 sequence is CASSSPGQGLYEQYF. The CDR3, as DNA: TGTGCCAGCAGCTCCCCGGGACAGGGCCTCTACGAGCAGTACTTC.